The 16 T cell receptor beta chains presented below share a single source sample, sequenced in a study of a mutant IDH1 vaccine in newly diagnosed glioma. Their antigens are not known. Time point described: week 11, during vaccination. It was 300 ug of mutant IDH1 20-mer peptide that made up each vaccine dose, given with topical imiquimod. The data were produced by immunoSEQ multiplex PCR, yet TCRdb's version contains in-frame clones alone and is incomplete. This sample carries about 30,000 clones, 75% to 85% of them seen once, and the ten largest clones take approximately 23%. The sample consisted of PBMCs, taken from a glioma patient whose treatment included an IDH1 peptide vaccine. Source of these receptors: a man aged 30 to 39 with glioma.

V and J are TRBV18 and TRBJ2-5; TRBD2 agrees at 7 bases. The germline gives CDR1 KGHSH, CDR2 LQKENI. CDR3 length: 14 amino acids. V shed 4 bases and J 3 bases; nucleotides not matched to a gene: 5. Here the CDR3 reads CASSLRLAEETQYF. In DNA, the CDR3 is TGTGCCAGCTCACTACGACTAGCTGAAGAGACCCAGTACTTC.

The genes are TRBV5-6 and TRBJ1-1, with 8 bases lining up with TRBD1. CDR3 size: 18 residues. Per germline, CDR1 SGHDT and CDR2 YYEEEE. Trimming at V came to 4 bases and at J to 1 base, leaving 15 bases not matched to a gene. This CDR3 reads CASSENQGAGRANTEAFF. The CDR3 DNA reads TGTGCCAGCAGCGAAAACCAGGGGGCAGGGAGAGCGAACACTGAAGCTTTCTTT.

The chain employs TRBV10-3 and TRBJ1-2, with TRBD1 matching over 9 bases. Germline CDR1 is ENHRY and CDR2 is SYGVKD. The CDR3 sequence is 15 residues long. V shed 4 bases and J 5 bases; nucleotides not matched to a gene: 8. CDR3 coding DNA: TGTGCCATCAGTGGCTCCCCTGGACAGGGGTATGGCTACACCTTC. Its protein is CAISGSPGQGYGYTF.

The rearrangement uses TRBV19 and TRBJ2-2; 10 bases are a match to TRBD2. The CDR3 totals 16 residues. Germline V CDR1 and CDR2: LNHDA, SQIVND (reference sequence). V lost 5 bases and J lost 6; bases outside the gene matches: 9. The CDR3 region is CASSFRGLAFAGELFF. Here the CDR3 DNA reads TGTGCCAGTAGTTTTAGGGGACTAGCGTTTGCCGGGGAGCTGTTTTTT.

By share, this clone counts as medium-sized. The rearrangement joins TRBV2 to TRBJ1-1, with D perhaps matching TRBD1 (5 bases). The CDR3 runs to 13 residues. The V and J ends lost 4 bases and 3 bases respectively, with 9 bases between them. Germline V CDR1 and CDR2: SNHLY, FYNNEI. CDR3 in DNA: TGTGCCAGCAGTGGGGCCAGGGACACTGAAGCTTTCTTT. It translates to CASSGARDTEAFF.

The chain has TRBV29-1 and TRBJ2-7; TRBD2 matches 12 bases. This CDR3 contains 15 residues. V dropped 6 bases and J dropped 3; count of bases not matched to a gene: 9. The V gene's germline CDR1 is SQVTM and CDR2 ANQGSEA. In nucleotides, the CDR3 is TGCAGCGTCCAAGGGCTAGCGGGGGGGTTCTACGAGCAGTACTTC. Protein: CSVQGLAGGFYEQYF.

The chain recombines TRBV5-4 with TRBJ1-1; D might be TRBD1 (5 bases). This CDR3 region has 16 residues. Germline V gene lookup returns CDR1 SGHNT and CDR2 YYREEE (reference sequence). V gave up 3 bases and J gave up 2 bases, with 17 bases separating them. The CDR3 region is CASSSGLLQSNTEAFF. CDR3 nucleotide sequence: TGTGCCAGCAGCTCGGGGCTCCTTCAATCCAACACTGAAGCTTTCTTT.

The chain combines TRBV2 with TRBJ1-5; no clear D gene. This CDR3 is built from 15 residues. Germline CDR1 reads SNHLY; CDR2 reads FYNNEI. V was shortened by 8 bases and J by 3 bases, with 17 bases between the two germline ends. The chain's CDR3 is CASQLTRAINQPQHF. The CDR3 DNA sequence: TGTGCCAGCCAGCTTACCCGCGCGATCAATCAGCCCCAGCATTTT. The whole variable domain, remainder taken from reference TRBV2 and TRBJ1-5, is EPEVTQTPSHQVTQMGQEVILRCVPISNHLYFYWYRQILGQKVEFLVSFYNNEISEKSEIFDDQFSVERPDGSNFTLKIRSTKLEDSAMYFCASQLTRAINQPQHFGDGTRLSIL.

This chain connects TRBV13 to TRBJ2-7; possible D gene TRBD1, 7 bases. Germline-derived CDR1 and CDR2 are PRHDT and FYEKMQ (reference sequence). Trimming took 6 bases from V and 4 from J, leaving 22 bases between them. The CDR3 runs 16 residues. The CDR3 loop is CASSLLGGTAAYEQYF. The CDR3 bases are TGTGCCAGCAGTCTCCTAGGAGGGACAGCCGCTTACGAGCAGTACTTC.

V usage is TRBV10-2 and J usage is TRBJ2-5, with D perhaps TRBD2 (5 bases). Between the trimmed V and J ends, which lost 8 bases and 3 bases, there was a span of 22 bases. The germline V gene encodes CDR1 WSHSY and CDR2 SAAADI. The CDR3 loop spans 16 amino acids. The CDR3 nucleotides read TGCGCCAGCGGTTCGCTGCTCGTTTGGGAGAAAGAGACCCAGTACTTC. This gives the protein CASGSLLVWEKETQYF.

The CDR3 nucleotides are TGTGCCAGCAGCCCAGGTGGGCGGGACACTGAAGCTTTCTTT. Amino acids: CASSPGGRDTEAFF. This chain links TRBV5-4 with TRBJ1-1; D is unresolved. Germline lookup yields CDR1 SGHNT and CDR2 YYREEE (reference sequence). The CDR3 contains 14 residues. Trimming took 4 bases from V and 3 from J, leaving 13 bases between them. The whole variable domain, filled in from reference TRBV5-4 and TRBJ1-1, reads ETGVTQSPTHLIKTRGQQVTLRCSSQSGHNTVSWYQQALGQGPQFIFQYYREEENGRGNFPPRFSGLQFPNYSSELNVNALELDDSALYLCASSPGGRDTEAFFGQGTRLTVV.

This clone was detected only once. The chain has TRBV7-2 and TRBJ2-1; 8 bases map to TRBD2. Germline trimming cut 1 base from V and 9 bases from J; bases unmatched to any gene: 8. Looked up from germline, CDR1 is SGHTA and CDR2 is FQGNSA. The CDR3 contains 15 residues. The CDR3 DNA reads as TGTGCCAGCAGCTTAGGGTCGGGGGGGGCTCGTGAGCAGTTCTTC. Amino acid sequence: CASSLGSGGAREQFF. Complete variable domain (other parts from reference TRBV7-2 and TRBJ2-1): GAGVSQSPSNKVTEKGKDVELRCDPISGHTALYWYRQSLGQGLEFLIYFQGNSAPDKSGLPSDRFSAERTGGSVSTLTIQRTQQEDSAVYLCASSLGSGGAREQFFGPGTRLTVL.

The CDR3 nucleotides read TGTGCCAGCGGACCACTATCAGGGAATCAAGAGACCCAGTACTTC. Translation: CASGPLSGNQETQYF. The V and J genes are TRBV5-6 and TRBJ2-5, with D perhaps TRBD1 (5 bases). The germline V gene encodes CDR1 SGHDT and CDR2 YYEEEE. V lost 7 bases to trimming and J lost 2 bases, with 18 bases between them. The CDR3 sequence is 15 residues long. Drawing the rest from reference TRBV5-6 and TRBJ2-5, the complete variable domain is DAGVTQSPTHLIKTRGQQVTLRCSPKSGHDTVSWYQQALGQGPQFIFQYYEEEERQRGNFPDRFSGHQFPNYSSELNVNALLLGDSALYLCASGPLSGNQETQYFGPGTRLLVL.

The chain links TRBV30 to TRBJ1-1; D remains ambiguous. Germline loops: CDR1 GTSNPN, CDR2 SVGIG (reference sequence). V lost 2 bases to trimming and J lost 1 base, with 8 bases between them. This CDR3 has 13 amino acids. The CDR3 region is CAWSSTPNTEAFF. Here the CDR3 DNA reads TGTGCCTGGAGTTCCACACCGAACACTGAAGCTTTCTTT.

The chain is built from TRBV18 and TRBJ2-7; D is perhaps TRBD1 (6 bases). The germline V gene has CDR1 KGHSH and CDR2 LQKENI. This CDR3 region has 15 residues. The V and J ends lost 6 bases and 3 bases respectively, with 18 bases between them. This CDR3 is CASSQTGQGGYEQYF. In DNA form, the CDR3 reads TGTGCCAGCTCGCAAACGGGGCAAGGGGGCTACGAGCAGTACTTC. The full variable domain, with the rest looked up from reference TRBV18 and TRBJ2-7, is NAGVMQNPRHLVRRRGQEARLRCSPMKGHSHVYWYRQLPEEGLKFMVYLQKENIIDESGMPKERFSAEFPKEGPSILRIQQVVRGDSAAYFCASSQTGQGGYEQYFGPGTRLTVT.

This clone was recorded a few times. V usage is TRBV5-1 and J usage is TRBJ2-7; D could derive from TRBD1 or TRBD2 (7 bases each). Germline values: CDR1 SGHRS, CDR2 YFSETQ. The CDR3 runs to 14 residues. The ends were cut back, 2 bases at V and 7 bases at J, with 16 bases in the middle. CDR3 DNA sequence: TGCGCCAGCAGCTTCGTCGCAGGGGGAGGGGAGCAGTACTTC. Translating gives CASSFVAGGGEQYF.